The 30 T cell receptor beta chains in this list originate from one sample, sequenced in a study of blood T cells in healthy people across ages. A sample-barcoded 5' primer and a J-beta primer mix were used in a second PCR of roughly 7 to 11 cycles. TCRdb fed the 5' RACE reads into MiXCR, producing one record per CDR3 protein. The sample contains hundreds of thousands of distinct CDR3 sequences, around 24% of which appear only once. Separately, the same data were catalogued under a study of T cells of mothers and their children.

Sequencing was carried out using blood. These receptors all come from a boy between 10 and 17 years old in good health.

The V and J genes are TRBV20-1 and TRBJ2-5; no clear D gene. Matching the DNA end better, TRBJ2-7 makes the J call doubtful. The CDR3 is 13 residues long. The germline V gene encodes CDR1 DFQATT and CDR2 SNEGSKA (reference sequence). The CDR3 nucleotides read TGCAGTGCTAGCGAAGGCTTTTCCTACGAGCAGTACTTC. Translation gives CSASEGFSYEQYF.

The chain has TRBV4-1 and TRBJ1-4; TRBD1 matches 7 bases. The CDR3 extends over 17 amino acids. Per the germline V gene, CDR1 is MGHRA and CDR2 is YSYEKL. With V trimmed by 4 bases and J by 4 bases, 12 bases remained unmatched. The CDR3 sequence: CASSPHSMGQINEKLFF. The CDR3 DNA is TGCGCCAGCAGCCCTCACTCCATGGGACAGATTAATGAAAAACTGTTTTTT.

This clonotype appeared a few times. The J gene is TRBJ2-1, the V gene TRBV20-1, with TRBD2 identical over 10 bases. Germline CDR1 is DFQATT and CDR2 is SNEGSKA (reference sequence). The CDR3 has 15 residues. J gave up 5 bases and V 3 bases, and 7 bases lay outside the gene matches. The CDR3 DNA is TGCAGTGCTAGTCAGCGGGAGGGATCCCACAATGAGCAGTTCTTC. Its protein is CSASQREGSHNEQFF.

This clonotype was seen a handful of times. V and J are TRBV12-5 and TRBJ2-1; no clear D gene. The CDR3 has 12 residues. Trimming took 7 bases from V and 7 from J, leaving 11 bases between them. Germline CDR1 is LGHNT and CDR2 is FRNRAP. The CDR3 loop is CASVQLGNEQFF. CDR3 in DNA: TGTGCTAGTGTCCAGCTAGGGAATGAGCAGTTCTTC.

The sample holds a few counts of this clonotype. V is TRBV28 and J is TRBJ1-2; D is perhaps TRBD1 (5 bases). The CDR3 is 14 residues long. Deletions cut 3 bases from V and 4 bases from J, with 12 bases between. CDR1 MDHEN and CDR2 SYDVKM come from the germline V gene. The CDR3 nucleotides read TGTGCCAGCAGTTTTGGAGTAGGGGTCTATGGCTACACCTTC. This codes for CASSFGVGVYGYTF.

This clonotype was observed a few times. The V call is TRBV20-1, the J call TRBJ2-5; 8 bases map to TRBD2. The DNA end is a closer match to TRBJ2-7, so the J assignment may be wrong. Germline assignment: CDR1 DFQATT and CDR2 SNEGSKA (reference sequence). The CDR3 extends over 14 amino acids. In DNA, the CDR3 is TGCAGTGCTAGGCGGCTAGCGGGTACATACGAGCAGTACTTC. Amino acids: CSARRLAGTYEQYF.

This clonotype was counted only a few times. The V call is TRBV20-1, the J call TRBJ2-1; the D is unclear. V was pared by 7 bases and J by 0 bases, with 16 bases between. Germline loops: CDR1 DFQATT, CDR2 SNEGSKA (reference sequence). The CDR3 has 15 residues. The chain's CDR3 is CSVRYHASSYNEQFF. The CDR3, as DNA: TGCAGTGTCCGCTACCACGCCAGCTCCTACAATGAGCAGTTCTTC.

The V and J genes are TRBV29-1 and TRBJ2-1; D tentatively reads TRBD1 or TRBD2 (5 bases each). The last part of the DNA fits TRBJ2-7 better; the J call may be wrong. Germline CDR1 SQVTM, CDR2 ANQGSEA. This CDR3 contains 13 residues. The CDR3 nucleotides are TGCAGCGTTGAAGGAAGGGACCGCTACGAGCAGTACTTC. Encoded protein: CSVEGRDRYEQYF.

The chain uses TRBV30 and TRBJ1-2; 8 bases map to TRBD1. J lost 0 bases, V lost 5 bases, and 2 bases had no gene match. Germline lookup yields CDR1 GTSNPN and CDR2 SVGIG (reference sequence). The CDR3 sequence is 13 residues long. The CDR3 sequence: CAWWTGPNYGYTF. The CDR3 nucleotides read TGTGCCTGGTGGACAGGGCCTAACTATGGCTACACCTTC.

This clonotype was detected a few times. The chain has TRBV4-1 and TRBJ2-1, with 12 bases that match TRBD2. This CDR3 is 17 amino acids long. CDR1 is MGHRA, CDR2 YSYEKL, per germline. Trimming at V came to 0 bases and at J to 7 bases, leaving 7 bases not matched to a gene. This CDR3 is CASSQDVSSGRVNEQFF. The CDR3 DNA reads TGCGCCAGCAGCCAAGATGTGTCTAGCGGGAGGGTTAATGAGCAGTTCTTC.

This clonotype has a handful of counts. The genes are TRBV12-3 or TRBV12-4 and TRBJ2-5; D remains ambiguous. This CDR3 comprises 16 residues. With 6 bases removed from V and 5 bases from J, the gap between germline ends came to 22 bases. As DNA, the CDR3 is TGTGCCAGCAGAGCAGGCAGCGAGACGCACCCGGAGACCCAGTACTTC. It translates to CASRAGSETHPETQYF.

This chain joins TRBV27 and TRBJ1-1; D uncertain. CDR3 length equals 15 residues. The germline V and J ends were trimmed by 7 bases and 6 bases, with 21 bases remaining between them. Germline CDR1 is MNHEY and CDR2 is SMNVEV (reference sequence). The CDR3 sequence: CASTSNPQQIAEAFF. CDR3 in DNA: TGTGCCAGCACCTCCAACCCGCAACAAATCGCTGAAGCTTTCTTT.

The V gene is TRBV4-2, the J gene TRBJ2-5; the D gene is possibly TRBD1 (5 bases). The CDR3 covers 14 residues. Germline CDR1 is LGHNA and CDR2 is YNFKEQ. V lost 4 bases to trimming and J lost 4 bases, with 13 bases between them. The CDR3 DNA reads TGTGCCAGCAGCCCAGGGATTTCGGGAGAGACCCAGTACTTC. It encodes CASSPGISGETQYF.

This clonotype was detected a few times. The V call is TRBV20-1, the J call TRBJ2-4, with 10 bases lining up with TRBD2. With 0 bases clipped from V and 8 bases from J, the junction kept 10 bases outside the gene matches. Germline CDR1 is DFQATT and CDR2 is SNEGSKA (reference sequence). This CDR3 has 16 amino acids. CDR3 coding DNA: TGCAGTGCTAGAGAGGGGAGCGGGAGGGTCCGTGACATTCAGTACTTC. Translation gives CSAREGSGRVRDIQYF.

The chain links TRBV6-5 to TRBJ1-1; D perhaps matches TRBD1 (6 bases). The CDR3 runs to 14 residues. Germline V CDR1 and CDR2: MNHEY, SVGAGI. Trimming removed 4 bases at V and 4 bases at J, with 13 bases between. The CDR3 region has the DNA TGTGCCAGCAGTTGGACAGCCCTGGGCACTGAAGCTTTCTTT. As protein: CASSWTALGTEAFF.

The chain uses TRBV20-1 and TRBJ2-7; 13 bases are a match to TRBD2. Germline assignment: CDR1 DFQATT and CDR2 SNEGSKA (reference sequence). This CDR3 contains 14 residues. Trimming removed 5 bases from V and 6 bases from J; junction bases left unmatched: 7. CDR3 in amino acids: CSAGGLAGVGEQYF. The CDR3 DNA sequence: TGCAGTGCTGGAGGACTAGCGGGAGTAGGCGAGCAGTACTTC.

V and J are TRBV6-2 or TRBV6-3 and TRBJ2-3; a possible D gene is TRBD1 (6 bases). Germline V lookup: CDR1 MNHEY, CDR2 SVGEGT. V lost 6 bases, J lost 11 bases, and 15 bases lay in between. The CDR3 is 12 amino acids. CDR3 in amino acids: CASSPPGQGQYF. DNA of the CDR3: TGTGCCAGCAGCCCCCCGGGACAAGGGCAGTATTTT.

In its sample, this clonotype was seen a few times. The genes are TRBV7-9 and TRBJ2-5; 7 bases map to TRBD1. CDR1 and CDR2 (germline): SEHNR, FQNEAQ (reference sequence). Trimming took 0 bases from V and 2 from J; bases not matched to a gene: 3. There are 15 residues in the CDR3. The CDR3 region is CASSLAPGQQETQYF. For the CDR3, the DNA is TGTGCCAGCAGCTTAGCTCCGGGACAGCAAGAGACCCAGTACTTC.

This clonotype was recorded at least ten times. This chain uses TRBV11-1 with TRBJ2-1; the D is unclear. The CDR3 runs to 12 residues. V lost 5 bases and J 3 bases, leaving 5 bases between the germline ends. From germline, CDR1 is SGHAT and CDR2 FQDESV (reference sequence). CDR3: CASSPDYNEQFF. The CDR3 nucleotides are TGTGCCAGCAGCCCCGACTACAATGAGCAGTTCTTC.

This clonotype was seen more than once but under ten times. CDR3 loop: CASSKGLNDPAGNQPQHF. CDR3 in DNA: TGTGCCAGCAGCAAGGGACTAAACGACCCAGCGGGCAATCAGCCCCAGCATTTT. The chain has TRBV21-1 and TRBJ1-5. TRBV21-1 corresponds to a pseudogene. The CDR3 has 18 amino acids.

The rearrangement uses TRBV2 and TRBJ1-5; possible D gene TRBD1, 6 bases. The germline V and J ends were trimmed by 5 bases and 0 bases, with 8 bases remaining between them. The CDR3 covers 14 residues. Germline CDR1 is SNHLY and CDR2 is FYNNEI. The CDR3 spells CASSTDSSNQPQHF. Here the CDR3 DNA reads TGTGCCAGCAGTACGGACAGTAGCAATCAGCCCCAGCATTTT.

This clonotype was observed a few times. The rearrangement links TRBV28 to TRBJ2-3, with a tentative D call TRBD1 (6 bases). The germline CDR1 and CDR2 sequences are MDHEN and SYDVKM. The V and J ends lost 5 bases and 0 bases respectively, with 18 bases between them. This CDR3 is built from 17 residues. Written as DNA, the CDR3 is TGTGCCAGCAGTAATGCCCACAGGGTTTTGAGCACAGATACGCAGTATTTT. This gives the protein CASSNAHRVLSTDTQYF.

This clonotype was detected a few times. V is TRBV5-1 and J is TRBJ2-3; D perhaps matches TRBD2 (6 bases). The CDR3 runs to 14 residues. Trimming left V 4 bases short and J 2 bases short, with 11 bases between. Per germline, CDR1 SGHRS and CDR2 YFSETQ. CDR3 residues: CASSAGISTDTQYF. CDR3 nucleotides: TGCGCCAGCAGCGCGGGAATTTCCACAGATACGCAGTATTTT.

This clonotype was seen more than once but under ten times. The chain employs TRBV20-1 and TRBJ2-5; D is undetermined. Germline V gene sequence: CDR1 DFQATT, CDR2 SNEGSKA (reference sequence). Trimming pared 6 bases from V and 4 bases from J, leaving 12 bases between. The CDR3 spans 12 residues. For the CDR3, the DNA is TGCAGTGCGAGGCAGACCCGAGAGACCCAGTACTTC. Protein: CSARQTRETQYF.

This clonotype was recorded only once. A junction end diverges from the germline sequence, so it may reflect a read error. The chain couples TRBV4-3 to TRBJ2-3; 8 bases match TRBD1. Germline V gene sequence: CDR1 LGHNA, CDR2 YSLEER. This CDR3 is 15 amino acids long. The CDR3 is CASGQTGGYTDTQYF. The CDR3 coding sequence is TGCGCCAGCGGCCAAACAGGGGGGTACACAGATACGCAGTATTTT.

There are a few counts of this clonotype. The chain links TRBV24-1 to TRBJ2-2; weak D call: TRBD2 (5 bases). V lost 1 base, J lost 6 bases, and 8 bases lay in between. Germline V gene data show CDR1 as KGHDR and CDR2 as SFDVKD. The CDR3 runs to 14 residues. The CDR3 DNA is TGTGCCACCAGTGATTTTCGGGGTTCCGGGGAGCTGTTTTTT. This gives the protein CATSDFRGSGELFF.

The chain recombines TRBV2 with TRBJ2-5; the match to TRBD2 covers 7 bases. The J call may be mistaken, given a closer DNA end match to TRBJ2-7. The germline CDR1 and CDR2 sequences are SNHLY and FYNNEI. This CDR3 region has 15 residues. The CDR3 DNA reads TGTGCCAGCAGCCCGGGGGAGGGCTTACCGTACGAGCAGTACTTC. Translating gives CASSPGEGLPYEQYF.

The count of this clonotype is one. The chain joins TRBV7-9 to TRBJ1-2; a weak D match, TRBD1 (6 bases). Germline V gene lookup returns CDR1 SEHNR and CDR2 FQNEAQ (reference sequence). This CDR3 has 13 amino acids. Trimming pared 5 bases from V and 1 base from J, leaving 8 bases between. CDR3 nucleotides: TGTGCCAGCAGCCGGGACATTAACTATGGCTACACCTTC. Translating gives CASSRDINYGYTF.

CDR3 coding DNA: TGTGCCAGCAGCTTAGGGGCGAGGGGGGCCAACGTCCTGACTTTC. As protein: CASSLGARGANVLTF. This sequence joins TRBV7-8 and TRBJ2-6; D gene unclear. The length of the CDR3 is 15 residues. Germline V lookup: CDR1 SGHVS, CDR2 FQNEAQ. V was trimmed by 1 base and J by 4 bases, leaving 8 bases between them.

The genes are TRBV12-3 or TRBV12-4 and TRBJ1-5; D unclear. The CDR3 spans 12 residues. V lost 2 bases and J 6 bases, leaving 5 bases between the germline ends. The CDR3 region is CASSLWGQPQHF. CDR3 coding DNA: TGTGCCAGCAGTTTATGGGGTCAGCCCCAGCATTTT.